These 17 T cell receptor beta chains were all obtained from the same sample, sequenced in a study of identifying expanded T cells in peripheral blood. Method: immunoSEQ multiplex PCR; TCRdb's copy keeps in-frame clones and lacks some. Of approximately 85,000 clones detected, 85% to 90% appear once; the ten largest clones hold around 20%. What was sequenced was blood. The source of these receptors is a person aged 18 to 70 in good health.

This clone was observed a single time. One end of the junction does not line up with germline, which may come from a read error. The chain links TRBV18 to TRBJ2-7; 10 bases match TRBD2. Per germline, CDR1 KGHSH and CDR2 LQKENI. CDR3 length: 16 residues. The CDR3 DNA reads as TGTGCCAGCTCACCACTAAGCGGGGGGGAGACCTCTCCTTCTTTCTTC. Its protein is CASSPLSGGETSPSFF.

The chain uses TRBV6-1 and TRBJ2-7, with a weak D call TRBD1 (5 bases). The CDR3 is 13 amino acids. CDR1 and CDR2 from the germline V gene are MNHNS and SASEGT. Deletions cut 6 bases from V and 4 bases from J, with 13 bases between. For the CDR3, the DNA is TGTGCCAGCAGCCATTCCCCAGGGTACGAGCAGTACTTC. Its protein product is CASSHSPGYEQYF.

V is TRBV29-1 and J is TRBJ1-1, with no clear D. The germline V and J ends were trimmed by 3 bases and 0 bases, with 8 bases remaining between them. The CDR3 loop spans 13 amino acids. Germline-derived CDR1 and CDR2 are SQVTM and ANQGSEA. The CDR3 sequence: CSVDQAMNTEAFF. DNA for the CDR3: TGCAGCGTTGATCAGGCCATGAACACTGAAGCTTTCTTT.

The chain has TRBV28 and TRBJ2-5; D perhaps matches TRBD2 (7 bases). With 3 bases removed from V and 4 bases from J, the gap between germline ends came to 9 bases. The germline V gene has CDR1 MDHEN and CDR2 SYDVKM. The CDR3 length is 13 residues. DNA of the CDR3: TGTGCCAGCAGTTTGGGGGGGGCAGAGACCCAGTACTTC. Residues: CASSLGGAETQYF.

J is TRBJ2-2 and V is TRBV19; D is ambiguous. The CDR3 runs to 15 residues. Germline assignment: CDR1 LNHDA and CDR2 SQIVND (reference sequence). The V and J ends lost 7 bases and 0 bases respectively, with 12 bases between them. The CDR3 sequence is CASIRTSTNTGELFF. CDR3 bases: TGTGCCAGTATCCGTACCTCTACGAACACCGGGGAGCTGTTTTTT.

V and J are TRBV7-2 and TRBJ2-3; 10 nucleotides agree with TRBD1. Per the germline V gene, CDR1 is SGHTA and CDR2 is FQGNSA. The CDR3 contains 15 residues. The J segment lost 4 bases and the V segment lost 3 bases, leaving 4 bases of the junction unmatched. CDR3 coding DNA: TGTGCCAGCAGCTTCTCCGGGACAGGGGCAGATACGCAGTATTTT. This sequence encodes CASSFSGTGADTQYF.

This sequence joins TRBV5-1 and TRBJ2-6; D remains ambiguous. Looked up from germline, CDR1 is SGHRS and CDR2 is YFSETQ. The ends were cut back, 2 bases at V and 1 base at J, with 4 bases in the middle. The CDR3 extends over 14 amino acids. The CDR3 region has the DNA TGCGCCAGCAGCTTTAGTTCTGGGGCCAACGTCCTGACTTTC. This encodes CASSFSSGANVLTF.

The chain uses TRBV7-2 and TRBJ1-2; tentatively, D is TRBD1 (5 bases). The CDR3 contains 16 residues. Germline V gene data show CDR1 as SGHTA and CDR2 as FQGNSA. V gave up 5 bases and J gave up 2 bases, with 18 bases separating them. Here the CDR3 reads CASSKGGTGVNYGYTF. DNA for the CDR3: TGTGCCAGCAGCAAAGGTGGGACCGGGGTCAACTATGGCTACACCTTC. The whole variable domain, filled in from reference TRBV7-2 and TRBJ1-2, reads GAGVSQSPSNKVTEKGKDVELRCDPISGHTALYWYRQSLGQGLEFLIYFQGNSAPDKSGLPSDRFSAERTGGSVSTLTIQRTQQEDSAVYLCASSKGGTGVNYGYTFGSGTRLTVV.

This clone showed up just a few times. The V gene is TRBV10-2, the J gene TRBJ2-5, with D unresolved. V was cut by 0 bases and J by 7 bases, with 12 bases left in between. Germline CDR1 reads WSHSY; CDR2 reads SAAADI. The CDR3 is 14 residues long. Here the CDR3 reads CASSESGRLWTQYF. The DNA of the CDR3 is TGCGCCAGCAGTGAGTCGGGCCGGTTGTGGACCCAGTACTTC.

V gene TRBV6-5 combines with J gene TRBJ1-2; D not certain. The germline V gene encodes CDR1 MNHEY and CDR2 SVGAGI. The ends were cut back, 2 bases at V and 9 bases at J, with 16 bases in the middle. The CDR3 contains 14 residues. The DNA of the CDR3 is TGTGCCAGCAGTTACACGACTGGGGTAAGAAGCTACACCTTC. Protein: CASSYTTGVRSYTF.

The count of this clone is one. This rearrangement joins TRBV7-9 to TRBJ2-4; D call uncertain. CDR1 is SEHNR, CDR2 FQNEAQ, per germline (reference sequence). V was trimmed by 1 base and J by 8 bases, leaving 9 bases between them. The CDR3 extends over 13 amino acids. The CDR3 bases are TGTGCCAGCAGCTTAGAAGTCCGGGACATTCAGTACTTC. It encodes CASSLEVRDIQYF.

This clone was seen only once. The rearrangement links TRBV11-2 to TRBJ2-3, with D unresolved. Trimming took 1 base from V and 2 from J, leaving 7 bases between them. CDR3 length: 14 amino acids. CDR1 is SGHAT, CDR2 FQNNGV, per germline. The DNA for the CDR3 is TGTGCCAGCAGCTTAGCCGGATACACAGATACGCAGTATTTT. It encodes CASSLAGYTDTQYF.

The gene calls are TRBV7-2 and TRBJ1-3, with D possibly being TRBD1 (5 bases). The V gene lost 5 bases and the J gene lost 0 bases, with 14 bases spanning the gap. The CDR3 spans 16 residues. The germline gives CDR1 SGHTA, CDR2 FQGNSA. This chain's CDR3 is CASSLAGAYSGNTIYF. The DNA of the CDR3 is TGTGCCAGCAGCCTGGCCGGGGCTTACTCTGGAAACACCATATATTTT.

This clone was detected once. J is TRBJ2-7 and V is TRBV28, with D possibly TRBD2 on 5 matching bases. CDR1 is MDHEN and CDR2 is SYDVKM in the germline V gene. The V and J ends lost 5 bases and 0 bases respectively, with 5 bases between them. The CDR3 totals 12 residues. CDR3: CASSEGSYEQYF. The CDR3 bases are TGTGCCAGCAGTGAGGGCTCCTACGAGCAGTACTTC.

The chain carries TRBV6-4 and TRBJ2-5; D might be TRBD2 (6 bases). Between the trimmed V and J ends, which lost 5 bases and 4 bases, there was a span of 11 bases. The CDR3 has 13 residues. In germline, CDR1 is MRHNA, CDR2 SNTAGT. DNA of the CDR3: TGTGCCAGCAGTCGATTCGGGGGAGAGACCCAGTACTTC. Encoded protein: CASSRFGGETQYF.

Only one count was recorded for this clone. The V and J genes are TRBV27 and TRBJ1-2; 8 nucleotides agree with TRBD1. Germline CDR1 is MNHEY and CDR2 is SMNVEV (reference sequence). V was pared by 6 bases and J by 7 bases, with 4 bases of the junction left unmatched. The CDR3 sequence is 12 residues long. CDR3 protein: CASSRQGSGYTF. CDR3 DNA sequence: TGTGCCAGCAGCAGACAGGGGAGTGGCTACACCTTC.

V usage is TRBV28 and J usage is TRBJ2-3, with D possibly TRBD1 on 5 matching bases. The CDR3 runs 14 residues. The V end was cut by 5 bases, the J end by 2 bases, with 11 bases between. Germline CDR1 and CDR2: MDHEN and SYDVKM. Written as DNA, the CDR3 is TGTGCCAGCAGTCCAATGGGGCACACAGATACGCAGTATTTT. It translates to CASSPMGHTDTQYF.